These 7 T cell receptor beta chains originate from one sample sequenced in a study of cytomegalovirus exposure and HLA in healthy donors. Vbeta (60) and Jbeta (13) primers were used in the PCR. Libraries were prepared by immunoSEQ multiplex PCR; TCRdb keeps only in-frame clonotypes and omits some of them. The sample lists 150,000 to 200,000 clones, approximately 70% occurring once. What was sequenced was PBMCs. Receptor source: a man in his forties in good health and CMV-seropositive.

This clone appeared once. Sequence at one end of the junction differs from germline and may be a read error. This CDR3 is also generated by other DNA sequences in the sample. This chain joins TRBV4-1 and TRBJ2-5; TRBD1 matches at 9 bases. The CDR3 is made up of 15 amino acids. Looked up from germline, CDR1 is MGHRA and CDR2 is YSYEKL. DNA for the CDR3: TGCGCCAGTAGCCCCCCCGGACAGGGGCAAGAGACCCAGTACTTC. Its protein product is CASSPPGQGQETQYF.

This clone showed up just once. The V call is TRBV6-5, the J call TRBJ1-2, with D possibly being TRBD1 (5 bases). Germline V gene lookup returns CDR1 MNHEY and CDR2 SVGAGI. Trimming removed 2 bases at V and 2 bases at J, with 12 bases between. This CDR3 has 15 amino acids. CDR3 in amino acids: CASSYGPGINYGYTF. In DNA, the CDR3 is TGTGCCAGCAGTTACGGACCAGGGATAAACTATGGCTACACCTTC.

The rearrangement uses TRBV18 and TRBJ2-5; D gene ambiguous. This CDR3 has 15 amino acids. With 3 bases removed from V and 3 bases from J, the gap between germline ends came to 14 bases. Germline V gene sequence: CDR1 KGHSH, CDR2 LQKENI. The CDR3 bases are TGTGCCAGCTCACCTTCCGTGGAGCCTAAAGAGACCCAGTACTTC. It encodes CASSPSVEPKETQYF.

This rearrangement joins TRBV10-3 to TRBJ1-1, with 7 bases matching TRBD1. Germline lookup yields CDR1 ENHRY and CDR2 SYGVKD. The V segment lost 8 bases and the J segment 2 bases; nucleotides outside the gene matches: 11. CDR3 size: 15 residues. CDR3 nucleotide sequence: TGTGCCATCCTGGTGTCAGGGGGAGGCAACACTGAAGCTTTCTTT. This codes for CAILVSGGGNTEAFF.

The chain recombines TRBV27 with TRBJ1-2, with D unresolved. The CDR3 consists of 15 residues. The germline CDR1 and CDR2 sequences are MNHEY and SMNVEV (reference sequence). V lost 7 bases and J 4 bases, leaving 19 bases between the germline ends. The CDR3 spells CASTPGPSGSYGYTF. In DNA form, the CDR3 reads TGTGCCAGCACCCCCGGACCCTCGGGGAGCTATGGCTACACCTTC.

This clone turned up a few times. The V call is TRBV7-9, the J call TRBJ1-2; possibly TRBD1 for D (6 bases). The CDR3 sequence is 16 residues long. The germline V and J ends were trimmed by 1 base and 3 bases, with 15 bases remaining between them. Germline-derived CDR1 and CDR2 are SEHNR and FQNEAQ (reference sequence). As DNA, the CDR3 is TGTGCCAGCAGCTTAGGAGGACAGCTTAATGACTATGGCTACACCTTC. This gives the protein CASSLGGQLNDYGYTF.

The V and J genes are TRBV19 and TRBJ1-5; D call uncertain. Germline lookup yields CDR1 LNHDA and CDR2 SQIVND (reference sequence). The V end was cut by 6 bases, the J end by 0 bases, with 15 bases between. The CDR3 covers 16 residues. The CDR3 sequence: CASRGAGPDSNQPQHF. CDR3 bases: TGTGCCAGTAGGGGAGCTGGGCCAGATAGCAATCAGCCCCAGCATTTT.